Listed below are T cell receptor beta chains from one sample, sequenced in a study of molecular identifiers for immune sequencing clone quantification. TCRdb itself ran the PCR reads through MiXCR, one entry per CDR3 protein. The sample has some 580,000 distinct CDR3 sequences, 25% seen once; the top ten hold approximately 0.75%. The source material was naive CD8+ T cells from blood, with Jurkat cell RNA spiked in. These receptors were collected from a human donor in good health. Some libraries in this study had Jurkat cell RNA spiked in. The CDR3 runs from the conserved cysteine through the conserved F or W. The D gene is left open where the match is weak. For some rows the clone size is stated as once, few or many, or as a class when expanded; others skip it.

d_call,clone_size,j_call,v_call,cdr3_nt,cdr3_aa
TRBD1,few,TRBJ2-5,TRBV15,TGTGCCACCAGCAGAGTTGGGACAGGGGGCCAAGAGACCCAGTACTTC,CATSRVGTGGQETQYF
TRBD1,NA,TRBJ2-7,TRBV30,TGTGCCTGGATTTTGGCAGGGGGTTACGAGCAGTACTTC,CAWILAGGYEQYF
TRBD1,few,TRBJ2-7,TRBV6-5,TGTGCCAGCAAAGCCCGGGACAGGGTAGGCGAGCAGTACTTC,CASKARDRVGEQYF
NA,many,TRBJ2-7,TRBV5-1,TGCGCCAGCAGCTTGGCACCGGGGGTCGACGAGCAGTACTTC,CASSLAPGVDEQYF
NA,many,TRBJ2-7,TRBV14,TGTGCCAGCAGCCAAGAAGCAGGGGTCCTCTACGAGCAGTACTTC,CASSQEAGVLYEQYF
TRBD2,many,TRBJ2-3,TRBV24-1,TGTGCCACCAGTGATTTGGCGGCTAGCGGGAGTTGGTATACGCAGTATTTT,CATSDLAASGSWYTQYF
NA,few,TRBJ1-4,TRBV19,TGTGCCAGTAGTCCTCGGACGGCCGCGGGTGAAAAACTGTTTTTT,CASSPRTAAGEKLFF
NA,NA,TRBJ2-3,TRBV11-2,TGTGCCAGCAGCCAATTAGACAGCCTTGATGCGCAGTATTTT,CASSQLDSLDAQYF
TRBD2,NA,TRBJ2-3,TRBV7-9,TGTGCCAGCAGCAACTTCGGACTAGCGGGAGGGGCGGGTGCAGATACGCAGTATTTT,CASSNFGLAGGAGADTQYF
TRBD1,few,TRBJ2-7,TRBV18,TGTGCCAGCTCACCCGGACCGGGACAGGGGGCGTACGAGCAGTACTTC,CASSPGPGQGAYEQYF
TRBD2,NA,TRBJ2-5,TRBV28,TGTGCCAGCAGTTTTGGACTAGCGGGAGCTAAGGAGACCCAGTGCTTC,CASSFGLAGAKETQCF
TRBD1,many,TRBJ2-7,TRBV28,TGTGCCAGCAGTACGACAGGGGAATGGGAGCAGTACTTC,CASSTTGEWEQYF
NA,NA,TRBJ2-7,TRBV7-2,TGTGCCAGCAGCCTCGCGGGACTGTACAGTGACTTC,CASSLAGLYSDF